These T cell receptor beta chains were read from a single sample in a study of identical twins. TCRdb re-called the 5' RACE reads through MiXCR, storing one row per CDR3 protein. The sample has some 760,000 distinct CDR3 sequences; about 20% are singletons. The same sample was also used in a study of T cells expressing NK-cell markers.

Specimen: PBMCs. Source of these receptors: a woman aged 18-29 years in good health. Each CDR3 is given with its conserved first and last residue. D genes are given only for firm matches. Clone size is not always given. Where it is, it says once, few, many or a class for expanded clones.

v_gene	abundance	j_gene	d_gene	CDR3nt	CDR3aa
TRBV7-2	-	TRBJ2-3	-	TGTGCCAGCAGCCCCTCGACAGGCACAGATACGCAGTATTTT	CASSPSTGTDTQYF
TRBV6-1	-	TRBJ2-2	-	TGTGCCAGCATCGGAGGTGGGAGAGAGACCGGGGAGCTGTTTTTT	CASIGGGRETGELFF
TRBV10-3	few	TRBJ2-7	-	TGTGCCATCGGGGGGGGCGGCGAGCAGTACTTC	CAIGGGGEQYF
TRBV12-3/TRBV12-4	many	TRBJ2-7	-	TGTGCCAGCAGTTATCAGGGGACTACCTACGAGCAGTACTTC	CASSYQGTTYEQYF
TRBV20-1	few	TRBJ2-3	TRBD2	TGCAGTGCCCTGAATGGACTAGCGGGGTTCACAGATACGCAGTATTTT	CSALNGLAGFTDTQYF
TRBV3-1	few	TRBJ2-1	-	TGTGCCAGCAGCCAAGTTTGGGGTTCGTACAATGAGCAGTTCTTC	CASSQVWGSYNEQFF
TRBV25-1	few	TRBJ2-2	-	TGTGCCAGCAGTGAACGGCGAGGTTCCGGGGAGCTGTTTTTT	CASSERRGSGELFF
TRBV7-2	-	TRBJ2-7	TRBD2	TGTGCCAGCAGCCCCTTTGGACTAGCGGTCCACGAGCAGTACTTC	CASSPFGLAVHEQYF
TRBV20-1	few	TRBJ2-1	-	TGCAGTGCTAGCCCAGCGGGCCCGAATGAGCAGTTCTTC	CSASPAGPNEQFF
TRBV7-2	few	TRBJ2-5	TRBD2	TGTGCCAGCAGCTCCCTAGCGGGGAGAGAGACCCAGTACTTC	CASSSLAGRETQYF
TRBV27	-	TRBJ1-6	-	TGTGCCAGCAGTCGTCGACAGTATAATTCACCCCTCCACTTT	CASSRRQYNSPLHF
TRBV12-3/TRBV12-4	few	TRBJ2-1	-	TGTGCCAGCAGTTTCTGGACTATAACCTGGAATGAGCAGTTCTTC	CASSFWTITWNEQFF
TRBV5-1	-	TRBJ2-5	-	TGCGCCAGCACCCCATCCTGGGGTTCCTCGGAGACCCAGTACTTC	CASTPSWGSSETQYF
TRBV25-1	-	TRBJ2-7	-	TGTGCCAGCAGCAAACAAGACACAGGCTACGAGCAGTACTTC	CASSKQDTGYEQYF
TRBV20-1	few	TRBJ2-1	TRBD2	TGCAGTGCTAGATCCGCGGCGGGGGGCGATGAGCAGTTCTTC	CSARSAAGGDEQFF
TRBV20-1	many	TRBJ2-5	-	TGCAGTGCACGAGAACAGGGCGAGACCCAGTACTTC	CSAREQGETQYF
TRBV6-5	few	TRBJ1-2	TRBD1	TGTGCCAGCAGTTACGGTACTCCGAGGACAGGGGGCTATGGCTACACCTTC	CASSYGTPRTGGYGYTF
TRBV12-3/TRBV12-4	many	TRBJ1-1	-	TGTGCCAGCAGTTTAGTTATGAACACTGAAGCTTTCTTT	CASSLVMNTEAFF
TRBV12-3/TRBV12-4	-	TRBJ1-2	-	TGTGCCAGCAGTTTATCAACCTGGGGTGTTCACTATGGCTACACCTTC	CASSLSTWGVHYGYTF
TRBV11-2	-	TRBJ1-4	-	TGTGCCAGCAGCCTGGGGTGGGCAGCAACTAATGAAAAACTGTTTTTT	CASSLGWAATNEKLFF
TRBV5-1	-	TRBJ2-7	-	TGCGCCAGCAGCTTGGAGGCAGGGGTTGACGAGCAGTACTTC	CASSLEAGVDEQYF
TRBV5-1	few	TRBJ2-1	TRBD2	TGCGCCAGCAGCATTGGACTAGCCCACAATGAGCAGTTCTTC	CASSIGLAHNEQFF
TRBV20-1	-	TRBJ2-3	TRBD2	TGCAGTGCTAACCGCCCGGGACTAGCGGGCGCCGGCACAGATACGCAGTATTTT	CSANRPGLAGAGTDTQYF
TRBV29-1	few	TRBJ2-1	-	TGCAGCGTGGGGCCAGGCGATGAGCAGTTCTTC	CSVGPGDEQFF
TRBV12-3/TRBV12-4	few	TRBJ2-1	-	TGTGCCAGCCTCGATTTGGGTAGGACACCCCGCTCCTACAATGAGCAGTTCTTC	CASLDLGRTPRSYNEQFF
TRBV3-1	many	TRBJ2-3	TRBD1	TGTGCCAGCAGCTTCCGACAGGGATCGGATACGCAGTATTTT	CASSFRQGSDTQYF
TRBV7-9	-	TRBJ1-4	-	TGTGCCAGCAGCCTCGACATCGTTGAAAAACTGTTTTTT	CASSLDIVEKLFF
TRBV20-1	-	TRBJ2-7	TRBD1	TGCAGTGCCCCCACCGCAGGGGGCCACGAGCAGTACTTC	CSAPTAGGHEQYF
TRBV29-1	-	TRBJ2-3	TRBD1	TGCAGCGTGAATGGACAGGGCGCAGATACGCAGTATTTT	CSVNGQGADTQYF
TRBV3-1	-	TRBJ2-7	-	TGTGCCAGCAGCCACCCGGGACTGATCTACGAGCAGTACTTC	CASSHPGLIYEQYF
TRBV12-3/TRBV12-4	few	TRBJ1-1	-	TGTGCCAGCATCTACGATGGCTTTATGAACACTGAAGCTTTCTTT	CASIYDGFMNTEAFF
TRBV29-1	few	TRBJ2-1	-	TGCAGCGCTTATACGAATGAGCAGTTCTTC	CSAYTNEQFF
TRBV20-1	-	TRBJ2-7	TRBD2	TGCAGTGCTAAAGGCGATCGGGGGGGCGAGCAGTACTTC	CSAKGDRGGEQYF
TRBV20-1	many	TRBJ2-1	TRBD2	TGCAGTGCGCCCGGGGATGGGACTACCAATGAGCAGTTCTTC	CSAPGDGTTNEQFF
TRBV12-3/TRBV12-4	few	TRBJ1-2	-	TGTGCCAGCAGTTTGTTTAGGACGGAGGCGGGAGGCTACACCTTC	CASSLFRTEAGGYTF
TRBV11-2	many	TRBJ2-5	TRBD1	TGTGCCAGCAGCTTAAACAGGGGGCAAGAGACCCAGTACTTC	CASSLNRGQETQYF
TRBV12-3/TRBV12-4	-	TRBJ2-7	-	TGTGCCAGCAGTCCCGAGGCATCCTACTACGAGCAGTACTTC	CASSPEASYYEQYF
TRBV5-1	few	TRBJ1-2	-	TGCGCCAGCAGCTCCAGGACGGGCTACACCTTC	CASSSRTGYTF
TRBV12-3/TRBV12-4	few	TRBJ1-1	-	TGTGCCAGCAGCCCTCGGGGTCCCCAGGGAACTGAAGCTTTCTTT	CASSPRGPQGTEAFF
TRBV12-3/TRBV12-4	many	TRBJ2-7	TRBD2	TGTGCCAGCAGGGAAGGGACTAGCGGGAGCTACGAGCAGTACTTC	CASREGTSGSYEQYF
TRBV6-2/TRBV6-3	few	TRBJ2-2	-	TGTGCCAGCAGTTACTGGCGGGCCGGGGAGCTGTTTTTT	CASSYWRAGELFF
TRBV6-1	-	TRBJ1-2	TRBD1	TGTGCCACCGGCGGGGACAGGGGGCTCAAGGGCTACACCTTC	CATGGDRGLKGYTF
TRBV18	few	TRBJ1-2	TRBD1	TGTGCCAGCTCACCGGGGTACAGGGGATCCTATGGCTACACCTTC	CASSPGYRGSYGYTF
TRBV12-3/TRBV12-4	-	TRBJ1-6	-	TGTGCCAGCAGTTTAGCAGGGCCCCTCCACTTT	CASSLAGPLHF
TRBV2	-	TRBJ2-1	-	TGTGCCAGCAGGGGAGGTGGGACGAATGAGCAGTTCTTC	CASRGGGTNEQFF
TRBV7-2	-	TRBJ2-5	TRBD1	TGTGCCAGCAGCTCATGGACAGGGGGGATCGGGGAAACCCAGTACTTC	CASSSWTGGIGETQYF
TRBV10-3	-	TRBJ1-1	-	TGTGCCATCAGTGAGTCGGCTTGGCAGATGAACACTGAAGCTTTCTTT	CAISESAWQMNTEAFF
TRBV5-6	-	TRBJ2-7	-	TGTGCCAGCAGCTCCATCAGCGAGCAGTACTTC	CASSSISEQYF
TRBV7-9	once	TRBJ2-4	-	TGTGCCAGCAGCTTATCGGTACAGGCAGACATTCAGTACTTC	CASSLSVQADIQYF
TRBV12-3/TRBV12-4	few	TRBJ1-5	-	TGTGCCACCCAGTGGCAGGCCCCTGGGGGGCCCCAGCATTTT	CATQWQAPGGPQHF
TRBV9	few	TRBJ2-7	-	TGTGCCAGCAGCGTAGACGGTACCCCCTACGAGCAGTACTTC	CASSVDGTPYEQYF
TRBV20-1	-	TRBJ2-2	-	TGCAGTGCTAGTTATGGCAGGGGAGGGACCGGGGAGCTGTTTTTT	CSASYGRGGTGELFF
TRBV24-1	few	TRBJ2-5	TRBD2	TGTGCCACCAGTGACCCCACTAGCGGGAGTTTGACCCAGTACTTC	CATSDPTSGSLTQYF
TRBV6-1	-	TRBJ2-7	TRBD1	TGTGCCAGGGAGGACAGGCCGTCCTCCTACGAGCAGTACTTC	CAREDRPSSYEQYF
TRBV29-1	-	TRBJ1-4	-	TGCAGCGTTGGGATGGATGAAAAACTGTTTTTT	CSVGMDEKLFF
TRBV14	-	TRBJ2-5	TRBD2	TGTGCCAGCAGCCAAGACGGGAGGGCCTGGGAGACCCAGTACTTC	CASSQDGRAWETQYF
TRBV7-9	-	TRBJ2-1	-	TGTGCCAGCAGCTTGGAGCCACCCATGGTCAATGAGCAGTTCTTC	CASSLEPPMVNEQFF